Presented here are 3 T cell receptor beta chains from one specimen sequenced in a study of blood T cell repertoires in COVID-19. TCRdb's copy holds only in-frame clones and misses some; the assay was immunoSEQ multiplex PCR. The table includes around 25,000 clones, about 90% detected once. Sequenced: peripheral blood. Receptor source: a man in his 70s in a cohort sampled during active COVID-19.

The genes are TRBV19 and TRBJ1-5, with TRBD1 identical over 9 bases. The J segment lost 2 bases and the V segment lost 5 bases, leaving 4 bases of the junction unmatched. CDR3 length: 15 amino acids. Germline CDR1 is LNHDA and CDR2 is SQIVND (reference sequence). CDR3 bases: TGTGCCAGTAGTCAGGACAGGGGACGCAATCAGCCCCAGCATTTT. Encoded protein: CASSQDRGRNQPQHF.

This chain joins TRBV7-2 and TRBJ2-5, with TRBD2 identical over 15 bases. Per germline, CDR1 SGHTA and CDR2 FQGNSA. Unmatched junction bases numbered 5, after V lost 5 bases and J lost 4 bases. The CDR3 is made up of 16 amino acids. The CDR3 loop is CASSPRGLAGGETQYF. CDR3 sequence (DNA): TGTGCCAGCAGCCCCCGGGGACTAGCGGGAGGAGAGACCCAGTACTTC.

This chain joins TRBV11-2 and TRBJ2-2, with a weak D call TRBD2 (5 bases). CDR3 size: 16 residues. Per germline, CDR1 SGHAT and CDR2 FQNNGV. The ends were cut back, 5 bases at V and 0 bases at J, with 13 bases in the middle. For the CDR3, the DNA is TGTGCCAGCAGCCCCCGGGTAGCGACGAACACCGGGGAGCTGTTTTTT. The encoded protein is CASSPRVATNTGELFF.